These 10 T cell receptor beta chains came from one sample sequenced in a study of cytomegalovirus exposure and HLA in healthy donors. This PCR relied on a set of 60 Vbeta primers and 13 Jbeta primers. Assay used: immunoSEQ multiplex PCR; TCRdb lists only in-frame clones, some missing. Counted here are some 130,000 clones, roughly 78% occurring once; the ten biggest clones make up around 2.5%. Specimen: PBMCs. The receptors originated from a man aged 25 to 40 in good health and CMV-seronegative.

The chain couples TRBV4-1 to TRBJ2-3; possible D gene TRBD1, 6 bases. The CDR3 has 17 residues. Trimming stripped 1 base from V and 1 base from J, with 15 bases between. CDR1 is MGHRA, CDR2 YSYEKL, per germline. The CDR3 here is CASSQVGVDRRTDTQYF. The CDR3 coding sequence is TGCGCCAGCAGCCAAGTAGGCGTGGACAGACGCACAGATACGCAGTATTTT.

As concerns this clone: Relative to the germline gene, one junction end is altered; a read error may explain this. V is TRBV6-5 and J is TRBJ1-2, with 7 bases fitting TRBD1. From germline, CDR1 is MNHEY and CDR2 SVGAGI. The CDR3 has 14 residues. The DNA for the CDR3 is TGTGCCAGCAGTGGGGACAGCTCTAACTATGGCTACCCCTTC. Translated, it gives CASSGDSSNYGYPF.

The chain combines TRBV6-1 with TRBJ1-1; D is undetermined. The germline CDR1 and CDR2 sequences are MNHNS and SASEGT. V shed 4 bases and J shed 1 base, with 10 bases lying between them. The CDR3 runs 14 residues. The CDR3 nucleotides read TGTGCCAGCAGTGTTAGGCGGAGGAACACTGAAGCTTTCTTT. The encoded protein is CASSVRRRNTEAFF.

This chain joins TRBV27 and TRBJ2-6; maybe TRBD1 (6 bases). The germline V gene has CDR1 MNHEY and CDR2 SMNVEV (reference sequence). The CDR3 has 17 residues. V gave up 3 bases and J gave up 0 bases, with 12 bases separating them. CDR3: CASSFIQGNSGANVLTF. CDR3 nucleotide sequence: TGTGCCAGCAGTTTCATACAGGGTAACTCTGGGGCCAACGTCCTGACTTTC.

This chain joins TRBV7-2 and TRBJ2-5, with no clear D. CDR3 length: 13 amino acids. Germline CDR1 SGHTA, CDR2 FQGNSA. Deletions cut 3 bases from V and 2 bases from J, with 7 bases between. The CDR3 reads CASSLTRQETQYF. CDR3 nucleotide sequence: TGTGCCAGCAGCTTGACAAGACAAGAGACCCAGTACTTC.

This sequence joins TRBV4-1 and TRBJ2-1; unclear D gene. This CDR3 has 15 amino acids. The V end was cut by 0 bases, the J end by 4 bases, with 10 bases between. CDR1 and CDR2 from the germline V gene are MGHRA and YSYEKL. The CDR3 loop is CASSQDSSLYNEQFF. The CDR3 DNA sequence: TGCGCCAGCAGCCAAGATAGCAGCCTTTACAATGAGCAGTTCTTC.

V gene TRBV7-2 combines with J gene TRBJ1-5, with TRBD1 as a possible D gene (5 bases). CDR3 length: 14 amino acids. Between the trimmed V and J ends, which lost 2 bases and 4 bases, there was a span of 9 bases. Looked up from germline, CDR1 is SGHTA and CDR2 is FQGNSA. The CDR3 is CASSLTGLNQPQHF. CDR3 nucleotides: TGTGCCAGCAGCTTAACGGGACTAAATCAGCCCCAGCATTTT.

The chain couples TRBV4-1 to TRBJ2-7; possibly TRBD1 for D (5 bases). This CDR3 region has 13 residues. V dropped 1 base and J dropped 2 bases, with 6 bases sitting between them. Germline lookup yields CDR1 MGHRA and CDR2 YSYEKL. The CDR3 coding sequence is TGCGCCAGCAGCCAAGGACAGCCCTACGAGCAGTACTTC. Amino acid sequence: CASSQGQPYEQYF.

This clone was detected a few times. The V and J genes are TRBV7-9 and TRBJ1-5; 10 positions match TRBD1. Germline lookup yields CDR1 SEHNR and CDR2 FQNEAQ (reference sequence). The length of the CDR3 is 16 residues. Losses at the gene ends were 3 bases for V and 6 bases for J; bases not matched to a gene: 8. CDR3 sequence (DNA): TGTGCCAGCAGCTTTTCCGGGACAGGGGAGGGTCAGCCCCAGCATTTT. Its protein product is CASSFSGTGEGQPQHF. The complete variable domain, with remaining parts taken from reference TRBV7-9 and TRBJ1-5, reads DTGVSQNPRHKITKRGQNVTFRCDPISEHNRLYWYRQTLGQGPEFLTYFQNEAQLEKSRLLSDRFSAERPKGSFSTLEIQRTEQGDSAMYLCASSFSGTGEGQPQHFGDGTRLSIL.

The chain employs TRBV30 and TRBJ2-5, with D possibly being TRBD1 (8 bases). Trimming removed 2 bases at V and 7 bases at J, with 17 bases between. Germline CDR1 reads GTSNPN; CDR2 reads SVGIG (reference sequence). The CDR3 contains 14 residues. In DNA, the CDR3 is TGTGCCTGGAGTAGCAGGACAGGGAGGGGGACCCAGTACTTC. Protein: CAWSSRTGRGTQYF.